Below, 9 T cell receptor beta chains from the same sample are listed, as sequenced in a study of blood T cell repertoires in COVID-19. Clones were read by immunoSEQ multiplex PCR, and TCRdb kept only the in-frame ones, dropping some. The table records about 160,000 clones, just over 85% of them present only once. The sequenced sample consisted of peripheral blood. Receptors originate from a man in his 70s with acute or convalescent COVID-19.

CDR3 sequence: CASSSRTNTGELFF. The CDR3 DNA reads as TGTGCCAGCAGCTCTCGGACTAACACCGGGGAGCTGTTTTTT. The J gene is TRBJ2-2, the V gene TRBV7-3, with D perhaps matching TRBD2 (5 bases). CDR3 length: 14 residues. Germline values: CDR1 SGHTA, CDR2 FQGTGA. Trimming left V 4 bases short and J 2 bases short, with 8 bases between.

The chain has TRBV9 and TRBJ2-1; 8 bases fit TRBD2. V was clipped by 0 bases and J by 1 base; unmatched bases: 3. The CDR3 totals 16 residues. In germline, CDR1 is SGDLS, CDR2 YYNGEE. The chain's CDR3 is CASSVGGRSSYNEQFF. In nucleotides, the CDR3 is TGTGCCAGCAGCGTAGGCGGGAGGTCTTCCTACAATGAGCAGTTCTTC.

V and J are TRBV4-1 and TRBJ1-3, with no clear D. Deletions cut 0 bases from V and 4 bases from J, with 13 bases between. The CDR3 has 16 residues. Per the germline V gene, CDR1 is MGHRA and CDR2 is YSYEKL. The CDR3 region is CASSQDRGTRGNTIYF. Written as DNA, the CDR3 is TGCGCCAGCAGCCAAGATCGAGGAACGAGGGGAAACACCATATATTTT.

The chain recombines TRBV4-2 with TRBJ2-7; 7 bases are a match to TRBD2. V shed 0 bases and J 1 base; nucleotides not matched to a gene: 3. In germline, CDR1 is LGHNA, CDR2 YNFKEQ. This CDR3 is built from 15 residues. The DNA of the CDR3 is TGTGCCAGCAGCCAAGATCTAGCGGCTTCCTACGAGCAGTACTTC. Translated: CASSQDLAASYEQYF.

This clone was counted a few times. The chain recombines TRBV6-5 with TRBJ1-6, with D maybe TRBD1 (6 bases). CDR1 is MNHEY and CDR2 is SVGAGI in the germline V gene. V gave up 10 bases and J gave up 10 bases, with 17 bases separating them. This CDR3 is 13 amino acids long. The CDR3 sequence is CATRRGAGSPLHF. In DNA, the CDR3 is TGTGCCACCCGGCGGGGGGCTGGCTCACCCCTCCACTTT.

The chain is built from TRBV29-1 and TRBJ2-1; 11 positions match TRBD2. The V gene's germline CDR1 is SQVTM and CDR2 ANQGSEA. The CDR3 runs 15 residues. Germline trimming cut 6 bases from V and 2 bases from J; bases unmatched to any gene: 6. The CDR3 spells CSVGATSGAYNEQFF. DNA of the CDR3: TGCAGCGTGGGGGCGACTAGCGGGGCCTACAATGAGCAGTTCTTC.

The chain has TRBV19 and TRBJ2-5; perhaps TRBD2 as D (5 bases). The CDR3 loop spans 15 amino acids. V was clipped by 4 bases and J by 3 bases, with 15 bases between them. Germline assignment: CDR1 LNHDA and CDR2 SQIVND (reference sequence). CDR3 amino acids: CASSKEGRRKETQYF. For the CDR3, the DNA is TGTGCCAGTAGTAAAGAGGGTAGGAGGAAAGAGACCCAGTACTTC.

This clone has just one count. The chain links TRBV6-1 to TRBJ1-2, with a possible D match to TRBD1 (5 bases). Germline V gene data show CDR1 as MNHNS and CDR2 as SASEGT. This CDR3 contains 15 residues. V was pared by 1 base and J by 0 bases, with 9 bases between. Here the CDR3 reads CASSEVPGTNYGYTF. The CDR3 bases are TGTGCCAGCAGTGAAGTTCCAGGGACTAACTATGGCTACACCTTC.

This rearrangement joins TRBV9 to TRBJ2-2, with D tentatively TRBD2 (6 bases). The CDR3 length is 16 residues. Trimming pared 4 bases from V and 0 bases from J, leaving 13 bases between. Germline CDR1 SGDLS, CDR2 YYNGEE. The CDR3 protein is CASSPRTKPNTGELFF. The DNA for the CDR3 is TGTGCCAGCAGCCCCCGGACTAAGCCGAACACCGGGGAGCTGTTTTTT.